This T cell receptor (beta chain) was profiled in a study of blood T cell repertoires in COVID-19. Whole-study context: From the United States, Italy and Spain came samples of acute and convalescent COVID-19. From T cells, B-cell-depleted T cells, or PBMCs came the material, which was cDNA or gDNA.

Authors' processing steps: Amplification of reference gene primers was used by the study to estimate nucleated cell counts. This table comes from immunoSEQ multiplex PCR, and its TCRdb copy is limited to in-frame clones, with some not included. The V and J calls and clone size come from that table; D and trimming were worked out from the DNA. The sample records 87,000 or so clones, 80% to 90% being singletons. The CDR3 extends over 14 amino acids. Trimming left V 7 bases short and J 0 bases short, with 10 bases between. Germline CDR1 KGHDR, CDR2 SFDVKD. Sample: peripheral blood. This rearrangement joins TRBV24-1 to TRBJ2-3; no clear D. The receptor comes from an elderly woman with acute or convalescent COVID-19. The CDR3 region is CATSKSSSTDTQYF. In DNA, the CDR3 is TGTGCCACCAGCAAGAGCTCTAGCACAGATACGCAGTATTTT.